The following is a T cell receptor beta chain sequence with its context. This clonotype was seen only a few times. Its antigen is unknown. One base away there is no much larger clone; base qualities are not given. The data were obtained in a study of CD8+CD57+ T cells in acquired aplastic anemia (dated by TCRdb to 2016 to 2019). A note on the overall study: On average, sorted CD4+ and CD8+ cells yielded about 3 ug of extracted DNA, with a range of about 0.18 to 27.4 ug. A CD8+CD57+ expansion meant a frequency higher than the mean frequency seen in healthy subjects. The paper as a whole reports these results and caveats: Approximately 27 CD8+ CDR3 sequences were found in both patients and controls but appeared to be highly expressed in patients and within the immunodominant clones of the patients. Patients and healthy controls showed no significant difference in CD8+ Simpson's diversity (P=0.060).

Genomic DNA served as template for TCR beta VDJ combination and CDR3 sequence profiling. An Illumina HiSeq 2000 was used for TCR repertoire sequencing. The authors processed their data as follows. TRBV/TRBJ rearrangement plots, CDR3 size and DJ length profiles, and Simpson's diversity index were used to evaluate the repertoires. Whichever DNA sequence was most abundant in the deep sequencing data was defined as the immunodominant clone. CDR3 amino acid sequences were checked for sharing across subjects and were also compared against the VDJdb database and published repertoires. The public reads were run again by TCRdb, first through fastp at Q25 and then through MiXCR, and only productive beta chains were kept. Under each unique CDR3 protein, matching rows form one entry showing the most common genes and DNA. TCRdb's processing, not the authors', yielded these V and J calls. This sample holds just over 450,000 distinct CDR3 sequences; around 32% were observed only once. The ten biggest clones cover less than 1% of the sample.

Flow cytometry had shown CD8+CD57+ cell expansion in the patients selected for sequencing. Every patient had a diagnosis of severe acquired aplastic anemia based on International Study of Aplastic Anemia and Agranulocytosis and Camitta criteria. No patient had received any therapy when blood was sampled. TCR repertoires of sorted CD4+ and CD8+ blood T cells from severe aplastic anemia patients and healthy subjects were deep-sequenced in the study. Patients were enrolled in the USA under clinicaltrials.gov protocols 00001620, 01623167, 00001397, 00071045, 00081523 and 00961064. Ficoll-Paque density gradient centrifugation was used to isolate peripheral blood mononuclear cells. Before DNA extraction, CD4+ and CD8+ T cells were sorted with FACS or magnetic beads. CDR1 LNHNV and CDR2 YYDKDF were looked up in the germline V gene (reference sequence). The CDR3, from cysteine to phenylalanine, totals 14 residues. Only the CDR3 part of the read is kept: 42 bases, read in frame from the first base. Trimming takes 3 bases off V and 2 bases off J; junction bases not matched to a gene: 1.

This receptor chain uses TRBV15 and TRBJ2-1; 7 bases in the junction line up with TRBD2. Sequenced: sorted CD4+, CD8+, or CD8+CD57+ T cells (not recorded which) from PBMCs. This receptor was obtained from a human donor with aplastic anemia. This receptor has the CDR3 CATSRGGTYNEQFF. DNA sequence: TGTGCCACCAGCAGGGGGGGGACCTACAATGAGCAGTTCTTC.